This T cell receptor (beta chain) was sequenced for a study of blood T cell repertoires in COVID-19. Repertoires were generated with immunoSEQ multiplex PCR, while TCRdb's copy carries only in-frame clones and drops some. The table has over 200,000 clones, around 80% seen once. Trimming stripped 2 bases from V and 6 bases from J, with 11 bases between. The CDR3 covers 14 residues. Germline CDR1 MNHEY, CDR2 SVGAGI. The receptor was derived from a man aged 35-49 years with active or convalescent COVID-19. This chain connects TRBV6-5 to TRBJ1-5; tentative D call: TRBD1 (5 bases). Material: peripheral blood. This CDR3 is CASSYGQGRQPQHF. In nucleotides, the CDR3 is TGTGCCAGCAGTTACGGGCAGGGTCGTCAGCCCCAGCATTTT.